This TCR beta chain was identified in a study of T cells in Graves' hyperthyroidism and ophthalmopathy. Overall study results and limits: Ophthalmopathy was distinguished from stable hyperthyroidism by 13 V-J signatures.

What was amplified from RNA transcripts were TCR beta CDR3 regions. Researchers ran a first-round RT-PCR on the TCR CDR3 using the HTBI primer set. Using its own MiXCR run on the multiplex PCR reads, TCRdb lists one record per CDR3 protein. Counted here are approximately 600,000 distinct CDR3 sequences, around 21% occurring once; the ten biggest clones make up 34%. The CDR3 has 19 amino acids. Germline CDR1 reads MGHRA; CDR2 reads YSYEKL. V lost 4 bases to trimming and J lost 7 bases, with 31 bases between them. Notes on this clonotype: Its antigen remains unknown.

Disease lasting under 3 months, a NOSPECS grade of at least 4, and a Clinical Activity Score of at least 3 were features of the ophthalmopathy patients. Each diagnosis was grounded in clinical symptoms, serum thyroxine and TRAb, thyroid ultrasound, and orbital computed tomography. The authors obtained PBMCs from 9 to 10 ml of fresh peripheral blood. The clonotype comes from a man aged 25-45 years with Graves' ophthalmopathy. Sequenced: blood. This chain connects TRBV4-1 to TRBJ1-2, with D possibly being TRBD1 (5 bases). As DNA, the CDR3 is TGCGCCAGCAGCCGCGTTCGGGACCTTCGGGGCAGCCAAAACGTTGGCTACACCTTC. This translates into CASSRVRDLRGSQNVGYTF.